This TCR beta chain was sequenced for a study of T cells after yellow fever vaccination. Whole-study findings and limits: A weaker secondary response peaked on day 5, the primary on day 15. Only a small proportion of the clonotypes turned up in both the CD4 and the CD8 compartments, likely arising from convergent recombination. Any FACS-sorted repertoire could hold abundant clonotypes that contaminate it from the bulk population. A large majority of primary-vaccination clones showed up again after the booster (just under 97% CD4, around 88% CD8).

TCRdb fed the 5' RACE reads into MiXCR, producing one record per CDR3 protein. The data hold 300,000 to 400,000 distinct CDR3 sequences, with more than 5.5% observed a single time. Per germline, CDR1 SGHDT and CDR2 YYEEEE. Trimming shortened V by 1 base and J by 2 bases, and 9 bases separated the two germline ends. CDR3 size: 14 residues. This clonotype was counted a few times. Antigen unknown. The material sequenced was PBMCs, taken 5 days after the yellow fever booster vaccination. This TCR was recovered from a man younger than 40 who received the YFV17D yellow fever vaccine. This rearrangement joins TRBV5-6 to TRBJ2-5; D is undetermined. Here the CDR3 reads CASSLWADQETQYF. DNA of the CDR3: TGTGCCAGCAGCTTGTGGGCAGATCAAGAGACCCAGTACTTC.